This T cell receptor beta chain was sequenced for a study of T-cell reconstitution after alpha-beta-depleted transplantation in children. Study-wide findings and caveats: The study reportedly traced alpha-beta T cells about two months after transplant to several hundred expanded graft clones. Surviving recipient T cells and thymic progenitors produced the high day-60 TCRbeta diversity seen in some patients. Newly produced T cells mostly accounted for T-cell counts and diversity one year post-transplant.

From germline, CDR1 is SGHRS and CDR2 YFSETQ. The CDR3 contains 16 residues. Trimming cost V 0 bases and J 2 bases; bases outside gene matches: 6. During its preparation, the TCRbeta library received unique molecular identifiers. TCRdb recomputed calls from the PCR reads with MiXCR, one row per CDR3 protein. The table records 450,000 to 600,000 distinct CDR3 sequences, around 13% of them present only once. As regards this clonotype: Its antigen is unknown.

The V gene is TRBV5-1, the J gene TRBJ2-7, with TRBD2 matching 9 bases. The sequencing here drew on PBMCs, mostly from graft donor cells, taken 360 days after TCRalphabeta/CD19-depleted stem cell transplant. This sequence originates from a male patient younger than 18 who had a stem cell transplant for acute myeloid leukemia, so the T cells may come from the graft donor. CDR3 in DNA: TGCGCCAGCAGCTTGGTTGGTAGCGGGAGAACCTACGAGCAGTACTTC. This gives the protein CASSLVGSGRTYEQYF.